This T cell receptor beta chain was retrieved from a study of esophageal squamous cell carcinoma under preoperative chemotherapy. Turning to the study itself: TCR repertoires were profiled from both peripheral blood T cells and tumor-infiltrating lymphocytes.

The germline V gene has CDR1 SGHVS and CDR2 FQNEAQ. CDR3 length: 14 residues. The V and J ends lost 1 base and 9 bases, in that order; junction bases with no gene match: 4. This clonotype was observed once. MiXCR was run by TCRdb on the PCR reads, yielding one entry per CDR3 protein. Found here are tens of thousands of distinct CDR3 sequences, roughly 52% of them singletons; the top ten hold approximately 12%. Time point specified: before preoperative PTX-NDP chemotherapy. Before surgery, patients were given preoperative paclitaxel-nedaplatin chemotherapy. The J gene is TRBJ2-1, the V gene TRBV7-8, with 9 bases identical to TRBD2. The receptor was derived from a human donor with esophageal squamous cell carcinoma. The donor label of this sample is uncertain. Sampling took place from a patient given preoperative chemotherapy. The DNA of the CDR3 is TGTGCCAGCAGCTTAGTTCAGCGGGAGGTTGAGCAGTTCTTC. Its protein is CASSLVQREVEQFF.